This is a list of T cell receptor beta chains from one sample in a study of cytomegalovirus exposure and HLA in healthy donors. Using immunoSEQ multiplex PCR, the repertoire was profiled, and TCRdb retains in-frame clones only, with some absent. The sample records tens of thousands of clones, approximately 94% being singletons. Material: PBMCs. These receptors all stem from a woman aged 30 to 39 in good health and CMV-seronegative. Each CDR3 is given with its conserved first and last residue. The order of the fields is clone size, D gene, V gene, J gene, CDR3 DNA, CDR3 protein. D genes are given only for firm matches. Not every row has a clone size; where given, it reads once, few, many or a size class.

clone size: .; D gene: TRBD1; V gene: TRBV18; J gene: TRBJ1-1; CDR3 DNA: TGTGCCAGCTCAGAACAGGGGCAGGCTGAAGCTTTCTTT; CDR3 protein: CASSEQGQAEAFF
clone size: once; D gene: TRBD1; V gene: TRBV5-1; J gene: TRBJ1-1; CDR3 DNA: TGCGCCAGCAGCTTGGCCCGACAGGGTGACACTGAAGCTTTCTTT; CDR3 protein: CASSLARQGDTEAFF
clone size: .; D gene: TRBD1; V gene: TRBV5-4; J gene: TRBJ2-7; CDR3 DNA: TGTGCCAGCAGCTTCGAGAACGACAGGGGCTACGAGCAGTACTTC; CDR3 protein: CASSFENDRGYEQYF
clone size: .; D gene: TRBD1; V gene: TRBV15; J gene: TRBJ2-1; CDR3 DNA: TGTGCCACCAGCAGAAGGACAGGGGTGGTTCGGGTTAGCTCCTACAATGAGCAGTTCTTC; CDR3 protein: CATSRRTGVVRVSSYNEQFF
clone size: .; D gene: TRBD1; V gene: TRBV15; J gene: TRBJ1-2; CDR3 DNA: TGTGCCACCAGCAGAGGGAGGACAGGGGACTACACCTTC; CDR3 protein: CATSRGRTGDYTF
clone size: .; D gene: .; V gene: TRBV4-3; J gene: TRBJ1-2; CDR3 DNA: TGCGCCAGCAGCCCCGACCATGACAGGAGCTATGGCTACACCTTC; CDR3 protein: CASSPDHDRSYGYTF
clone size: .; D gene: TRBD2; V gene: TRBV5-1; J gene: TRBJ2-5; CDR3 DNA: TGCGCCAGCAGCTTGTTCACTAGCGGGGGCCTGTACCAAGAGACCCAGTACTTC; CDR3 protein: CASSLFTSGGLYQETQYF
clone size: .; D gene: .; V gene: TRBV5-1; J gene: TRBJ2-7; CDR3 DNA: TGCGCCAGCAGCTCTTCCGAGGGCTACGAGCAGTACTTC; CDR3 protein: CASSSSEGYEQYF
clone size: .; D gene: .; V gene: TRBV5-1; J gene: TRBJ1-6; CDR3 DNA: TGCGCCAGCAGCGGGCAGGACTCCTATAATTCACCCCTCCACTTT; CDR3 protein: CASSGQDSYNSPLHF
clone size: .; D gene: .; V gene: TRBV27; J gene: TRBJ2-3; CDR3 DNA: TGTGCCAGCAGTTTATCTCTCACAGATACGCAGTATTTT; CDR3 protein: CASSLSLTDTQYF
clone size: .; D gene: .; V gene: TRBV6-6; J gene: TRBJ1-1; CDR3 DNA: TGTGCCAGCAGTCCGGAGGGCCGAACGGTTGAAGCTTTCTTT; CDR3 protein: CASSPEGRTVEAFF
clone size: .; D gene: TRBD2; V gene: TRBV7-2; J gene: TRBJ2-1; CDR3 DNA: TGTGCCAGCGGATCCGGGACTAGCTTCACGAATGAGCAGTTCTTC; CDR3 protein: CASGSGTSFTNEQFF
clone size: .; D gene: TRBD2; V gene: TRBV19; J gene: TRBJ2-1; CDR3 DNA: TGTGCCAGTAGTTATCTAGCGGGGGACAATGAGCAGTTCTTC; CDR3 protein: CASSYLAGDNEQFF
clone size: .; D gene: .; V gene: TRBV6-1; J gene: TRBJ2-7; CDR3 DNA: TGTGCCAGCAGCGCGGGCTACGAGCAGTACTTC; CDR3 protein: CASSAGYEQYF
clone size: .; D gene: TRBD2; V gene: TRBV4-3; J gene: TRBJ2-1; CDR3 DNA: TGCGCCAGCAGCCAAGATACCGGCGGGGGGCCCCGGATCGACAATGAGCAGTTCTTC; CDR3 protein: CASSQDTGGGPRIDNEQFF
clone size: .; D gene: TRBD1; V gene: TRBV12-5; J gene: TRBJ1-2; CDR3 DNA: TGTGCTAGTGGTTTGGTACCCCCAGGGGGTGGCTACACCTTC; CDR3 protein: CASGLVPPGGGYTF
clone size: .; D gene: TRBD2; V gene: TRBV15; J gene: TRBJ2-2; CDR3 DNA: TGTGCCACCAGCGGATTAGCGGGGGGGCCGGGGACCGGGGAGCTGTTTTTT; CDR3 protein: CATSGLAGGPGTGELFF
clone size: .; D gene: TRBD1; V gene: TRBV7-2; J gene: TRBJ1-2; CDR3 DNA: TGTGCCAGCAGCTCCCAGGGGGACTATGGCTACACCTTC; CDR3 protein: CASSSQGDYGYTF
clone size: .; D gene: .; V gene: TRBV7-2; J gene: TRBJ2-2; CDR3 DNA: TGTGCCAGCACCCCCGAGGGGGGGGGCAGCGCCGGGGAGCTGTTTTTT; CDR3 protein: CASTPEGGGSAGELFF
clone size: .; D gene: .; V gene: TRBV29-1; J gene: TRBJ1-2; CDR3 DNA: TGCAGCGTTGGGTCCCCCAGGGCGAACTATGGCTACACCTTC; CDR3 protein: CSVGSPRANYGYTF
clone size: .; D gene: .; V gene: TRBV5-8; J gene: TRBJ1-3; CDR3 DNA: TGTGCCAGCCCCCTGGGTAGGGGGATCGGAAACACCATATATTTT; CDR3 protein: CASPLGRGIGNTIYF
clone size: .; D gene: .; V gene: TRBV18; J gene: TRBJ2-7; CDR3 DNA: TGTGCCAGCTCACCATCCGGACTTACCTACGAGCAGTACTTC; CDR3 protein: CASSPSGLTYEQYF
clone size: .; D gene: TRBD1; V gene: TRBV4-1; J gene: TRBJ1-6; CDR3 DNA: TGCGCCAGCAGCCAAGTTGAGACAGGGACGAATTCACCCCTCCACTTT; CDR3 protein: CASSQVETGTNSPLHF
clone size: .; D gene: .; V gene: TRBV7-7; J gene: TRBJ2-2; CDR3 DNA: TGTGCCAGCAGCTTAGCACAGGGGAACACCGGGGAGCTGTTTTTT; CDR3 protein: CASSLAQGNTGELFF
clone size: .; D gene: TRBD1; V gene: TRBV4-2; J gene: TRBJ2-3; CDR3 DNA: TGTGCCAGCAGCCAAGTTCTGGTCGGGACAGGGTCAGATACGCAGTATTTT; CDR3 protein: CASSQVLVGTGSDTQYF
clone size: .; D gene: TRBD2; V gene: TRBV6-1; J gene: TRBJ2-1; CDR3 DNA: TGTGCCAGCACCCAGCAGCGGGAGATCGGGAATGAGCAGTTCTTC; CDR3 protein: CASTQQREIGNEQFF
clone size: .; D gene: TRBD2; V gene: TRBV6-5; J gene: TRBJ2-2; CDR3 DNA: TGTGCCAGCAGTTACGGACTAGCGGGAGTCGGGGAGCTGTTTTTT; CDR3 protein: CASSYGLAGVGELFF
clone size: .; D gene: TRBD2; V gene: TRBV4-1; J gene: TRBJ2-7; CDR3 DNA: TGCGCCAGCAGCCATCACCCCAAGGGACTAGCGGGAGACTACGAGCAGTACTTC; CDR3 protein: CASSHHPKGLAGDYEQYF
clone size: .; D gene: .; V gene: TRBV19; J gene: TRBJ1-2; CDR3 DNA: TGTGCCAGTAGTCACAGGGAGCTGGGTGGCTACACCTTC; CDR3 protein: CASSHRELGGYTF
clone size: .; D gene: .; V gene: TRBV29-1; J gene: TRBJ1-4; CDR3 DNA: TGCAGCGCTGAATTAGGACGGGGGGGTGAAAAACTGTTTTTT; CDR3 protein: CSAELGRGGEKLFF
clone size: .; D gene: TRBD1; V gene: TRBV5-1; J gene: TRBJ2-5; CDR3 DNA: TGCGCCAGCAGCCGTGAAACAGGGGTAGAGACCCAGTACTTC; CDR3 protein: CASSRETGVETQYF
clone size: .; D gene: TRBD2; V gene: TRBV6-1; J gene: TRBJ2-3; CDR3 DNA: TGTGCCAGCAGGGCCGGGACTACCCTCAATACGCAGTATTTT; CDR3 protein: CASRAGTTLNTQYF
clone size: .; D gene: TRBD1; V gene: TRBV4-2; J gene: TRBJ1-4; CDR3 DNA: TGTGCCAGCAGCCAAGTAGGGACAGAGAATGAAAAACTGTTTTTT; CDR3 protein: CASSQVGTENEKLFF
clone size: .; D gene: TRBD1; V gene: TRBV2; J gene: TRBJ1-2; CDR3 DNA: TGTGCCAGCAACCGGGACAGGGTGGATGGCTACACCTTC; CDR3 protein: CASNRDRVDGYTF
clone size: .; D gene: TRBD2; V gene: TRBV4-2; J gene: TRBJ2-1; CDR3 DNA: TGTGCCAGCAGCCAGGATAATAGCGGGGGCGGCCGAGAGCAGTTCTTC; CDR3 protein: CASSQDNSGGGREQFF
clone size: .; D gene: TRBD2; V gene: TRBV5-3; J gene: TRBJ2-1; CDR3 DNA: TGTGCCAGAAGCTTGGACGCTAGCGGGTCCTACAATGAGCAGTTCTTC; CDR3 protein: CARSLDASGSYNEQFF